Below, 20 T cell receptor beta chains from the same sample are listed, as sequenced in a study of blood T cell repertoires in COVID-19. Clones were sequenced by immunoSEQ multiplex PCR, and TCRdb holds only the in-frame ones, with some missing. Seen here are some 160,000 clones, about four fifths observed once, and the top ten hold 10% to 15%. The sequencing sample was made of peripheral blood. The receptors originated from a man in his sixties or seventies who had recovered from COVID-19.

The rearrangement uses TRBV3-1 (or the pseudogene TRBV3-2) and TRBJ1-1; no firm D call. Germline CDR1 and CDR2: LGHDT and YNNKEL (reference sequence). Trimming stripped 1 base from V and 6 bases from J, with 6 bases between. This CDR3 spans 12 amino acids. CDR3 DNA sequence: TGTGCCAGCAGCCAAGTTCGCGCTGAAGCTTTCTTT. Its protein product is CASSQVRAEAFF.

V is TRBV5-1 and J is TRBJ1-2, with D uncertain. Germline-derived CDR1 and CDR2 are SGHRS and YFSETQ. The CDR3 has 13 amino acids. V was cut by 7 bases and J by 6 bases, with 16 bases left in between. The CDR3 here is CASCDRGIDGYTF. The CDR3 DNA reads TGCGCCAGCTGCGACCGAGGTATCGATGGCTACACCTTC.

V gene TRBV5-4 combines with J gene TRBJ1-1; 12 bases line up with TRBD1. Trimming took 5 bases from V and 5 from J; bases not matched to a gene: 16. Germline values: CDR1 SGHNT, CDR2 YYREEE (reference sequence). The CDR3 length is 18 residues. CDR3 protein: CASRTGTGGEIGGTEAFF. The CDR3 DNA sequence: TGTGCCAGCAGGACCGGGACAGGGGGCGAGATAGGGGGGACTGAAGCTTTCTTT.

V usage is TRBV5-1 and J usage is TRBJ1-2, with no clear D. Looked up from germline, CDR1 is SGHRS and CDR2 is YFSETQ. Trimming removed 3 bases at V and 6 bases at J, with 12 bases between. The CDR3 covers 13 residues. DNA for the CDR3: TGCGCCAGCAGCTCAAGAGCTTCGCATGGCTACACCTTC. Residues: CASSSRASHGYTF.

The chain combines TRBV28 with TRBJ2-3, with 14 bases identical to TRBD2. J gave up 9 bases and V 6 bases, and 8 bases lay outside the gene matches. Germline lookup yields CDR1 MDHEN and CDR2 SYDVKM. This CDR3 is built from 15 residues. The CDR3 sequence: CASSVTSGRGITQYF. In DNA, the CDR3 is TGTGCCAGCAGCGTGACTAGCGGGAGGGGTATAACGCAGTATTTT.

The chain carries TRBV16 and TRBJ1-4; TRBD1 matches at 9 bases. Germline loops: CDR1 KGHSY, CDR2 FQNENV. After removal of 0 bases from V and 7 bases from J, the junction contained 9 bases not matched to a gene. The CDR3 has 17 residues. The CDR3 sequence: CASSQSRNRGRVEKLFF. For the CDR3, the DNA is TGTGCCAGCAGCCAATCGCGGAACAGGGGGCGGGTTGAAAAACTGTTTTTT.

The J gene is TRBJ2-3, the V gene TRBV19, with 7 positions matching TRBD2. The CDR3 has 15 amino acids. Germline V gene sequence: CDR1 LNHDA, CDR2 SQIVND (reference sequence). Germline trimming cut 3 bases from V and 0 bases from J; bases unmatched to any gene: 3. The CDR3 coding sequence is TGTGCCAGTAGTATCCCGCGGGGGAGCACAGATACGCAGTATTTT. This encodes CASSIPRGSTDTQYF.

The chain employs TRBV2 and TRBJ2-7; 8 bases map to TRBD1. The CDR3 runs 15 residues. Trimming removed 6 bases from V and 3 bases from J; junction bases left unmatched: 10. Germline loops: CDR1 SNHLY, CDR2 FYNNEI. This chain's CDR3 is CASSKDRGGNYEQYF. CDR3 bases: TGTGCCAGCAGCAAAGACAGGGGTGGGAACTACGAGCAGTACTTC. Full variable domain (missing parts from reference TRBV2 and TRBJ2-7): EPEVTQTPSHQVTQMGQEVILRCVPISNHLYFYWYRQILGQKVEFLVSFYNNEISEKSEIFDDQFSVERPDGSNFTLKIRSTKLEDSAMYFCASSKDRGGNYEQYFGPGTRLTVT.

The chain has TRBV27 and TRBJ1-1; maybe TRBD1 (5 bases). Trimming took 5 bases from V and 4 from J, leaving 14 bases between them. Germline-derived CDR1 and CDR2 are MNHEY and SMNVEV (reference sequence). The CDR3 is 14 residues long. In DNA, the CDR3 is TGTGCCAGCAGTCCAGGGCCCCCGAGCACTGAAGCTTTCTTT. Its protein product is CASSPGPPSTEAFF.

The chain is built from TRBV19 and TRBJ1-6; 7 bases agree with TRBD1. J was trimmed by 9 bases and V by 4 bases; bases with no gene match: 3. This CDR3 region has 13 residues. The germline CDR1 and CDR2 sequences are LNHDA and SQIVND (reference sequence). CDR3 sequence reads: CASSTQGVSPLHF. The CDR3 DNA follows: TGTGCCAGTAGTACCCAGGGGGTTTCACCCCTCCACTTT.

The V call is TRBV7-2, the J call TRBJ2-7; 7 bases map to TRBD1. Germline V CDR1 and CDR2: SGHTA, FQGNSA. V lost 6 bases and J lost 5; bases outside the gene matches: 7. CDR3 length: 13 amino acids. The CDR3 here is CASSLRTGDEQYF. CDR3 in DNA: TGTGCCAGCAGTCTTCGCACAGGGGACGAGCAGTACTTC.

This clone was recorded only once. This rearrangement joins TRBV14 to TRBJ2-7; 8 bases align to TRBD2. The CDR3 has 14 amino acids. Losses at the gene ends were 5 bases for V and 6 bases for J; bases not matched to a gene: 9. The germline V gene encodes CDR1 SGHDN and CDR2 FVKESK. This chain's CDR3 is CASSAPGTRSEQYF. The CDR3 DNA follows: TGTGCCAGCAGCGCCCCCGGGACTAGGAGCGAGCAGTACTTC.

This clone occurred once. This chain connects TRBV9 to TRBJ2-7; 16 nucleotides match TRBD2. This CDR3 spans 16 amino acids. J was trimmed by 1 base and V by 2 bases; bases with no gene match: 0. Per the germline V gene, CDR1 is SGDLS and CDR2 is YYNGEE. In DNA, the CDR3 is TGTGCCAGCAGCGTGGGACTAGCGGGAGGGTCCTACGAGCAGTACTTC. Its protein product is CASSVGLAGGSYEQYF.

This chain joins TRBV4-1 and TRBJ2-4; TRBD2 is a possible D gene (5 bases). Germline V CDR1 and CDR2: MGHRA, YSYEKL. The V end lost 1 base, the J end lost 1 base, and 14 bases lay between the germline ends. The CDR3 has 17 amino acids. CDR3 region: CASSQASAGGAKNIQYF. CDR3 nucleotide sequence: TGCGCCAGCAGCCAAGCGTCCGCTGGCGGGGCCAAAAACATTCAGTACTTC.

This rearrangement joins TRBV10-3 to TRBJ2-5; 7 bases are a match to TRBD2. CDR1 and CDR2 (germline): ENHRY, SYGVKD. The CDR3 is 13 residues long. The V and J ends lost 11 bases and 2 bases, in that order; junction bases with no gene match: 8. CDR3 loop: CAGASSGQETQYF. The CDR3 DNA follows: TGTGCCGGGGCCTCTAGCGGACAAGAGACCCAGTACTTC.

The gene calls are TRBV28 and TRBJ1-4; no clear D gene. Germline lookup yields CDR1 MDHEN and CDR2 SYDVKM. This CDR3 spans 11 amino acids. Trimming pared 7 bases from V and 16 bases from J, leaving 16 bases between. The CDR3 DNA sequence: TGTGCCAGCACCCTGGGAGGGCAACAGTTTTTT. It encodes CASTLGGQQFF.

CDR3 DNA: TGTGCCAGCAGCCGAAGGACAGGGTTGGGCGGGGAGCTGTTTTTT. Its protein is CASSRRTGLGGELFF. V and J are TRBV3-1 (or the pseudogene TRBV3-2) and TRBJ2-2; 8 bases match TRBD1. The germline V gene encodes CDR1 LGHDT and CDR2 YNNKEL (reference sequence). Losses at the gene ends were 4 bases for V and 7 bases for J; bases not matched to a gene: 8. The CDR3 runs to 15 residues.

The J gene is TRBJ1-6, the V gene TRBV5-4; TRBD1 matches 8 bases. The CDR3 contains 15 residues. With V trimmed by 0 bases and J by 10 bases, 6 bases remained unmatched. Germline V gives CDR1 SGHNT, CDR2 YYREEE (reference sequence). As DNA, the CDR3 is TGTGCCAGCAGCTTGGAGGACAGGGTTCGCTCACCCCTCCACTTT. Its translation: CASSLEDRVRSPLHF.

The rearrangement uses TRBV10-3 and TRBJ1-6, with 8 bases fitting TRBD1. V lost 7 bases, J lost 8 bases, and 4 bases stayed unmatched. The V gene's germline CDR1 is ENHRY and CDR2 SYGVKD. CDR3 length: 13 residues. Written as DNA, the CDR3 is TGTGCCATCAAACAGGGGGAGGATTCACCCCTCCACTTT. This codes for CAIKQGEDSPLHF.

The chain joins TRBV7-2 to TRBJ2-7; possible D gene TRBD2, 5 bases. This CDR3 is 14 amino acids long. The germline V gene encodes CDR1 SGHTA and CDR2 FQGNSA. V shed 3 bases and J shed 1 base, with 10 bases lying between them. Here the CDR3 DNA reads TGTGCCAGCAGCTTGTTCACGGGGTCCTACGAGCAGTACTTC. Encoded protein: CASSLFTGSYEQYF. The entire variable domain, with the rest obtained from reference TRBV7-2 and TRBJ2-7, is as follows: GAGVSQSPSNKVTEKGKDVELRCDPISGHTALYWYRQSLGQGLEFLIYFQGNSAPDKSGLPSDRFSAERTGGSVSTLTIQRTQQEDSAVYLCASSLFTGSYEQYFGPGTRLTVT.